This TCR beta chain was identified in a study of shared clonotypes between healthy human individuals. Study-wide findings and caveats: Clonotype sharing among donors, it was expected, would be affected by sequencing depth.

Genomic DNA from each subset was divided evenly over several immunoSEQ plates. Sequencing was performed with immunoSEQ multiplex PCR; in TCRdb, only in-frame clones are kept and a portion is missing. The sample yields around 440,000 clones, more than 70% seen once. Recent acute infections and vaccinations were absent in the healthy HIV-negative adult donors. Within Nashville, Tennessee resided all donors, each a Caucasian adult. Note on this clone: Its antigen is currently unknown.

The germline gives CDR1 SGHTA, CDR2 FQGNSA. The CDR3 totals 17 residues. Trimming removed 3 bases from V and 3 bases from J, with 18 bases in between. Sequencing was carried out using PBMCs. The sequence was obtained from a woman between 40 and 50 years old in good health. Some clones in this sample may be carry-over from other donors' samples. The rearrangement joins TRBV7-2 to TRBJ2-1, with D uncertain. The DNA for the CDR3 is TGTGCCAGCAGCTTCCAGAGTGCCCGTCCCTACTACAATGAGCAGTTCTTC. Residues: CASSFQSARPYYNEQFF. The full variable domain, completed using reference TRBV7-2 and TRBJ2-1, is GAGVSQSPSNKVTEKGKDVELRCDPISGHTALYWYRQSLGQGLEFLIYFQGNSAPDKSGLPSDRFSAERTGGSVSTLTIQRTQQEDSAVYLCASSFQSARPYYNEQFFGPGTRLTVL.